Presented here are 20 T cell receptor beta chains from one specimen sequenced in a study of shared clonotypes between healthy human individuals. Profiled with immunoSEQ multiplex PCR; TCRdb holds only in-frame clones, not every one. The sample holds some 2,100,000 clones; 85% to 95% are singletons and the top ten take 1.7%. The naive CD8 subset, CD45RO-negative cells positively selected for CCR7, excluded terminally differentiated effector memory CD45RA+ cells. The sequenced sample consisted of naive CD8+ T cells from PBMCs. The source is a man younger than 30 in good health. Some clones in this sample may be carry-over from other donors' samples.

The V call is TRBV27, the J call TRBJ1-2; 9 nucleotides align to TRBD1. This CDR3 comprises 16 residues. V lost 3 bases and J lost 6; bases outside the gene matches: 11. Germline CDR1 MNHEY, CDR2 SMNVEV (reference sequence). As DNA, the CDR3 is TGTGCCAGCAGTTTGGCGGGACAGGGAATCCGAGATGGCTACACCTTC. Amino acids: CASSLAGQGIRDGYTF.

The genes are TRBV7-8 and TRBJ1-4; 8 nucleotides match TRBD1. Germline CDR1 is SGHVS and CDR2 is FQNEAQ. Losses at the gene ends were 1 base for V and 4 bases for J; bases not matched to a gene: 5. The CDR3 runs to 16 residues. The CDR3 DNA is TGTGCCAGCAGCTTAGGATACGGACAGGGTAATGAAAAACTGTTTTTT. Protein product: CASSLGYGQGNEKLFF.

The CDR3 protein is CASSPGREQYF. DNA for the CDR3: TGCGCCAGCAGCCCGGGCAGGGAGCAGTACTTC. V and J are TRBV5-1 and TRBJ2-7; D unclear. The length of the CDR3 is 11 residues. Trimming cost V 4 bases and J 7 bases, with 9 bases left between them. Germline-derived CDR1 and CDR2 are SGHRS and YFSETQ. Full variable domain (outside the CDR3, taken from reference TRBV5-1 and TRBJ2-7): KAGVTQTPRYLIKTRGQQVTLSCSPISGHRSVSWYQQTPGQGLQFLFEYFSETQRNKGNFPGRFSGRQFSNSRSEMNVSTLELGDSALYLCASSPGREQYFGPGTRLTVT.

The chain couples TRBV7-9 to TRBJ2-7; 11 bases align to TRBD2. With 5 bases clipped from V and 7 bases from J, the junction kept 4 bases outside the gene matches. The V gene's germline CDR1 is SEHNR and CDR2 FQNEAQ (reference sequence). This CDR3 has 13 amino acids. The CDR3 sequence: CASSPRTSGEQYF. In DNA form, the CDR3 reads TGTGCCAGCAGCCCTCGGACTAGCGGGGAGCAGTACTTC.

The chain joins TRBV5-1 to TRBJ2-1; possible D gene TRBD2, 6 bases. Germline values: CDR1 SGHRS, CDR2 YFSETQ. The ends were cut back, 2 bases at V and 5 bases at J, with 20 bases in the middle. There are 17 residues in the CDR3. The CDR3 protein is CASSFKSGAGLDNEQFF. As DNA, the CDR3 is TGCGCCAGCAGCTTCAAGTCGGGAGCAGGTTTAGACAATGAGCAGTTCTTC.

This clone came up once. Other DNA sequences in the same sample also yield this CDR3. V is TRBV5-1 and J is TRBJ2-7, with TRBD2 identical over 10 bases. After removal of 0 bases from V and 2 bases from J, the junction contained 2 bases not matched to a gene. Germline V gives CDR1 SGHRS, CDR2 YFSETQ. The CDR3 sequence is 15 residues long. This CDR3 is CASSLDLAGAYEQYF. The DNA for the CDR3 is TGCGCCAGCAGCTTGGATCTAGCGGGGGCCTACGAGCAGTACTTC. Using reference TRBV5-1 and TRBJ2-7 for the parts outside the CDR3, the full variable domain is KAGVTQTPRYLIKTRGQQVTLSCSPISGHRSVSWYQQTPGQGLQFLFEYFSETQRNKGNFPGRFSGRQFSNSRSEMNVSTLELGDSALYLCASSLDLAGAYEQYFGPGTRLTVT.

The chain recombines TRBV9 with TRBJ2-1, with TRBD2 matching over 16 bases. CDR1 is SGDLS, CDR2 YYNGEE, per germline. J was trimmed by 11 bases and V by 0 bases; bases with no gene match: 5. The CDR3 spans 16 residues. The CDR3 DNA sequence: TGTGCCAGCAGCGTAGAAGGGACTAGCGGGAGGGCCCAGCAGTTCTTC. Translation: CASSVEGTSGRAQQFF.

This chain joins TRBV19 and TRBJ2-3; D unclear. Trimming left V 4 bases short and J 6 bases short, with 11 bases between. CDR1 is LNHDA and CDR2 is SQIVND in the germline V gene (reference sequence). This CDR3 has 13 residues. The CDR3 reads CASSRAPHDTQYF. The CDR3 nucleotides are TGTGCCAGTAGTAGAGCTCCCCACGATACGCAGTATTTT.

The rearrangement links TRBV28 to TRBJ1-2; D gene uncertain. CDR3 size: 13 residues. Germline V gene lookup returns CDR1 MDHEN and CDR2 SYDVKM. Trimming stripped 3 bases from V and 8 bases from J, with 13 bases between. CDR3 amino acids: CASSFPAFGGYTF. In DNA, the CDR3 is TGTGCCAGCAGTTTCCCGGCCTTTGGGGGCTACACCTTC.

The genes are TRBV11-2 and TRBJ1-1, with 11 bases that match TRBD1. V lost 5 bases, J lost 2 bases, and 4 bases stayed unmatched. CDR3 length equals 15 residues. Per the germline V gene, CDR1 is SGHAT and CDR2 is FQNNGV. The chain's CDR3 is CASSPRTGGNTEAFF. In nucleotides, the CDR3 is TGTGCCAGCAGCCCTAGGACAGGGGGCAACACTGAAGCTTTCTTT.

The chain joins TRBV4-1 to TRBJ2-7; TRBD1 agrees at 9 bases. The ends lost 3 bases at V and 4 bases at J; junction bases unmatched: 4. CDR3 size: 14 residues. CDR1 and CDR2 (germline): MGHRA, YSYEKL. CDR3 residues: CASSQTGQGYEQYF. CDR3 nucleotide sequence: TGCGCCAGCAGCCAGACGGGACAGGGATACGAGCAGTACTTC.

The chain carries TRBV28 and TRBJ2-7; either TRBD1 or TRBD2 may supply D (5 bases each). This CDR3 contains 14 residues. Germline CDR1 and CDR2: MDHEN and SYDVKM. Trimming took off 3 bases at V and 3 bases at J, with 12 bases between the two ends. The CDR3 nucleotides are TGTGCCAGCAGTTTGGGAGACAGCGTCTACGAGCAGTACTTC. Its translation is CASSLGDSVYEQYF.

A word on this clone: The same CDR3 can be traced to other DNA sequences in this sample. The chain links TRBV6-5 to TRBJ1-5; D call uncertain. There are 13 residues in the CDR3. With 5 bases removed from V and 4 bases from J, the gap between germline ends came to 9 bases. Per the germline V gene, CDR1 is MNHEY and CDR2 is SVGAGI. CDR3 protein: CASSPSPNQPQHF. As DNA, the CDR3 is TGTGCCAGCAGTCCTTCTCCGAATCAGCCCCAGCATTTT.

The chain combines TRBV16 with TRBJ2-7; D remains unclear. This CDR3 is 13 amino acids long. Germline V gene lookup returns CDR1 KGHSY and CDR2 FQNENV. V was clipped by 4 bases and J by 3 bases, with 10 bases between them. The CDR3 protein is CASSPTAVYEQYF. The CDR3, as DNA: TGTGCCAGCAGCCCGACCGCGGTCTACGAGCAGTACTTC.

The chain employs TRBV19 and TRBJ2-7, with 7 bases fitting TRBD2. CDR3 length: 15 residues. V dropped 5 bases and J dropped 6; count of bases not matched to a gene: 13. Germline CDR1 and CDR2: LNHDA and SQIVND (reference sequence). The CDR3 DNA reads TGTGCCAGTAGTTGGGAGGGGAGATCGCCTCGCGAGCAGTACTTC. It translates to CASSWEGRSPREQYF.

The genes are TRBV7-3 and TRBJ2-1; TRBD2 aligns across 8 bases. The CDR3 runs to 17 residues. The junction had 11 bases not matched to a gene; V was cut back by 5 bases and J by 2 bases. Germline V gene data show CDR1 as SGHTA and CDR2 as FQGTGA. DNA of the CDR3: TGTGCCAGCAGCCTGAACGGCGGAGCGGGGGCCTACAATGAGCAGTTCTTC. Translated: CASSLNGGAGAYNEQFF.

This clone was picked up one time. V gene TRBV27 combines with J gene TRBJ2-7, with 11 bases matching TRBD1. The junction had 4 bases not matched to a gene; V was cut back by 2 bases and J by 4 bases. This CDR3 spans 15 amino acids. CDR1 is MNHEY, CDR2 SMNVEV, per germline (reference sequence). DNA of the CDR3: TGTGCCAGCAGTTTAGGGGACAGGGGGGGATACGAGCAGTACTTC. Translating gives CASSLGDRGGYEQYF.

This clone was seen once. CDR3 sequence: CASSQEMGRLSGANTGELFF. Written as DNA, the CDR3 is TGTGCCAGCAGCCAAGAGATGGGTAGGTTATCTGGCGCGAACACCGGGGAGCTGTTTTTT. This chain connects TRBV4-2 to TRBJ2-2; D remains ambiguous. Germline CDR1 LGHNA, CDR2 YNFKEQ. CDR3 length equals 20 residues. The V end lost 0 bases, the J end lost 0 bases, and 20 bases lay between the germline ends.

The chain has TRBV15 and TRBJ2-1, with D possibly matching TRBD1 (6 bases). This CDR3 comprises 15 residues. Germline values: CDR1 LNHNV, CDR2 YYDKDF (reference sequence). V was clipped by 6 bases and J by 7 bases, with 19 bases between them. The CDR3 region is CATREIGGTSNEQFF. CDR3 in DNA: TGTGCCACCAGGGAAATTGGGGGCACTTCGAATGAGCAGTTCTTC. Full variable domain (rest looked up from reference TRBV15 and TRBJ2-1): DAMVIQNPRYQVTQFGKPVTLSCSQTLNHNVMYWYQQKSSQAPKLLFHYYDKDFNNEADTPDNFQSRRPNTSFCFLDIRSPGLGDTAMYLCATREIGGTSNEQFFGPGTRLTVL.

This chain links TRBV19 with TRBJ2-7; D gene ambiguous. Looked up from germline, CDR1 is LNHDA and CDR2 is SQIVND (reference sequence). This CDR3 has 13 residues. The germline V and J ends were trimmed by 6 bases and 2 bases, with 11 bases remaining between them. CDR3 sequence reads: CASSNGPTYEQYF. The CDR3 nucleotides read TGTGCCAGTAGCAATGGGCCCACCTACGAGCAGTACTTC. Filled out from reference TRBV19 and TRBJ2-7, the complete variable domain reads DGGITQSPKYLFRKEGQNVTLSCEQNLNHDAMYWYRQDPGQGLRLIYYSQIVNDFQKGDIAEGYSVSREKKESFPLTVTSAQKNPTAFYLCASSNGPTYEQYFGPGTRLTVT.